What follows is one TCR beta chain and its context. This clonotype was found a few times. The antigen this receptor binds is unknown. Per-base qualities were not stored, and no clone one base away is much larger. The source of the sample is a study of T cell repertoires in cytomegalovirus infection (dated 2019 in TCRdb). For the wider study: Peptide stimulations targeted recently identified HLA-C-restricted CMV epitopes, whose presentation resists viral immunomodulation, together with well-studied HLA-B-restricted epitopes. Donor HLA type was relevant to the analysis, because carriage of CMV infection together with the matching HLA type was indicated by public TCR beta signatures. Study-level results and caveats: In the ex vivo response, HLA-C-restricted CMV-specific TCR beta clonotypes were dominant, and in two of eight donors the single most frequent clonotype came from this HLA-C-restricted group. Cumulative frequency of public TCR beta family members discriminated carriers of CMV infection plus the relevant HLA type in this cohort and an independent approximately 350-donor cohort.

V is clipped by 8 bases and J by 6 bases, and the sequence between their germline boundaries is 19 bases long. CDR1 and CDR2 (SEHNR, FQNEAQ) derive from the germline V gene (reference sequence). Its CDR3 holds 14 amino acids, cysteine through phenylalanine. The CDR3 DNA has 42 bases and is translated from base 1. Reading the label with the study, this specimen's treatment or condition is: in vitro stimulation with specific CMV peptide epitopes to enrich CMV-specific T cells. These reads were obtained on an Illumina HiSeq 1500. Clones were called with MiXCR by TCRdb after fastp trimmed the public reads at Q25, and only in-frame beta chains were retained. CDR3 protein duplicates are merged, each entry listing the most common genes and DNA. The sample table lists approximately 990,000 distinct CDR3 sequences, around 32% of them with a count of one. The ten largest clones represent over 10% of the sample.

The sample here was cultured CD8+ T cells from PBMCs, taken from culture after CMV antigen stimulation. This receptor was obtained from a human donor in good health (CMV status not recorded). Some clones in this sample may be carry-over from other donors' samples. The chain is encoded by TRBV7-9 joined to TRBJ1-1; the D gene cannot be resolved reliably. The nucleotide sequence reads as follows: TGTGCCAGCCACCCGGCGGAAACACCCGCTGAAGCTTTCTTT. Its amino acids are CASHPAETPAEAFF.